This is a list of T cell receptor beta chains from one sample in a study of blood T cells in healthy people across ages. TCRdb re-derived calls from the 5' RACE reads in MiXCR, one entry per CDR3 protein. Seen here are approximately 320,000 distinct CDR3 sequences, 25% to 30% observed once, and the top ten hold around 30%. The source material was blood. These receptors came from a woman between 65 and 79 years old in good health. CDR3s include the opening cysteine and the closing phenylalanine or tryptophan.

>TRBV20-1|TRBJ1-1
CSAGLSREAFF
>TRBV20-1|TRBJ2-3
CSASLGLAVSDTQYF
>TRBV5-1|TRBJ2-7
CASSLTSPSYEQYF
>TRBV28|TRBJ1-4
CASSHEKLFF
>TRBV12-5|TRBJ2-3
CASGLWTSGSVTQYF
>TRBV7-8|TRBJ1-2
CASSETRNYGYTF
>TRBV29-1|TRBJ1-1
CSVGHPTEAFF
>TRBV5-1|TRBJ1-1
CASSLTVLNTEAFF
>TRBV9|TRBJ1-3
CASSVSVSSGNTIYF
>TRBV12-3/TRBV12-4|TRBJ2-5
CASRPDRGYEQYF
>TRBV6-5|TRBJ2-2
CASSHTGITGELFF
>TRBV24-1|TRBJ1-2
CATSDQQTGAYGYTF
>TRBV6-5|TRBJ1-5
CASSPDRFQPQHF
>TRBV28|TRBJ2-1
CASSKTGTVYNEQFF
>TRBV5-1|TRBJ2-1
CASSETEASSYNEQFF
>TRBV5-1|TRBJ1-4
CASSFDWGATNEKLFF
>TRBV12-3/TRBV12-4|TRBJ2-7
CASSSRNSYEQYF
>TRBV5-4|TRBJ2-5
CASTGGPHETQYF
>TRBV4-2|TRBJ2-1
CASSRQGGSYNEQFF
>TRBV15|TRBJ2-5
CATSSERTLSQQTQYF
>TRBV28|TRBJ2-7
CASRSGQSSSYEQYF
>TRBV20-1|TRBJ2-5
CSANRLQETQYF
>TRBV7-9|TRBJ2-7
CASSSTGEGEQYF
>TRBV14|TRBJ1-1
CASSLGVLRTEAFF
>TRBV19|TRBJ1-2
CASMSSANYGYTF
>TRBV20-1|TRBJ2-7
CSASTRGPVEQYF
>TRBV20-1|TRBJ1-1
CSARVDRGKAFF
>TRBV5-1|TRBJ2-1
CASSSAGTSGSGGSYNEQFF
>TRBV20-1|TRBJ2-3
CSAPEQKSTDTQYF